A single sample is the source of the 27 T cell receptor beta chains below, sequenced in a study of blood T cell repertoires in COVID-19 (dated by TCRdb to the early 2020s). Receptor libraries were prepared by the immunoSEQ multiplex PCR assay. TCRdb carries this immuneACCESS record with in-frame sequences only. Its versions omit some clonotypes, under half of them owing to an unresolved V gene in the studies checked, with the rest unexplained. This sample comprises around 160,000 clones, more than 70% of them detected only once. Approximately 5.4% of the sample comes from the top ten. The sample taken for sequencing was PBMCs or T cells enriched from blood (not recorded which). The source of these receptors is a man aged 40-49 years who had recovered from COVID-19.

The chain couples TRBV24-1 to TRBJ2-3, with TRBD2 matching over 12 bases. Trimming removed 3 bases from V and 4 bases from J; junction bases left unmatched: 7. This CDR3 spans 17 amino acids. Germline V gene lookup returns CDR1 KGHDR and CDR2 SFDVKD. The CDR3 here is CATSDRSSGGAADTQYF. CDR3 in DNA: TGTGCCACCAGTGATAGATCTAGCGGGGGGGCGGCAGATACGCAGTATTTT.

The V call is TRBV9, the J call TRBJ1-2; 10 bases match TRBD1. CDR1 and CDR2 (germline): SGDLS, YYNGEE. Unmatched junction bases numbered 2, after V lost 0 bases and J lost 0 bases. The CDR3 totals 16 residues. The CDR3, as DNA: TGTGCCAGCAGCGTAGGGGGACAGGGGTCTAACTATGGCTACACCTTC. It encodes CASSVGGQGSNYGYTF.

The V call is TRBV5-1, the J call TRBJ2-1, with TRBD2 as a possible D gene (5 bases). V lost 0 bases, J lost 4 bases, and 11 bases lay in between. Germline V gene lookup returns CDR1 SGHRS and CDR2 YFSETQ. This CDR3 region has 15 residues. Written as DNA, the CDR3 is TGCGCCAGCAGCTTGGTAGGCACTAGGTACAATGAGCAGTTCTTC. It yields the protein CASSLVGTRYNEQFF. Together with reference TRBV5-1 and TRBJ2-1, the CDR3 gives the full variable domain: KAGVTQTPRYLIKTRGQQVTLSCSPISGHRSVSWYQQTPGQGLQFLFEYFSETQRNKGNFPGRFSGRQFSNSRSEMNVSTLELGDSALYLCASSLVGTRYNEQFFGPGTRLTVL.

This rearrangement joins TRBV4-2 to TRBJ2-1, with 13 bases matching TRBD2. The ends lost 0 bases at V and 9 bases at J; junction bases unmatched: 5. Germline CDR1 is LGHNA and CDR2 is YNFKEQ. This CDR3 spans 16 amino acids. CDR3 region: CASSQEGTSGAGEQFF. The CDR3 nucleotides are TGTGCCAGCAGCCAAGAAGGGACTAGCGGGGCGGGTGAGCAGTTCTTC.

The J gene is TRBJ2-5, the V gene TRBV6-4; the D gene is possibly TRBD1 (6 bases). The germline V gene encodes CDR1 MRHNA and CDR2 SNTAGT. V was pared by 5 bases and J by 2 bases, with 9 bases between. This CDR3 spans 13 amino acids. Here the CDR3 reads CASSPTGQETQYF. The DNA of the CDR3 is TGTGCCAGCAGTCCCACAGGGCAAGAGACCCAGTACTTC.

The chain carries TRBV6-6 and TRBJ1-2; D unclear. The germline V and J ends were trimmed by 11 bases and 8 bases, with 21 bases remaining between them. The CDR3 runs 13 residues. Germline loops: CDR1 MNHNY, CDR2 SVGAGI (reference sequence). In DNA, the CDR3 is TGTGCCGCCGCTATGAGCGCCCCGGGAGGCTACACCTTC. Its protein is CAAAMSAPGGYTF.

Of note for this clone: The junction and the germline gene differ at one end; a read error may be behind it. This chain uses TRBV2 with TRBJ2-1, with D unclear. The CDR3 totals 11 residues. Germline V gene sequence: CDR1 SNHLY, CDR2 FYNNEI. The CDR3 protein is CASTSDNEQFF. The DNA for the CDR3 is TGTGCCAGCACCTCCGACAATGAGCAGTTCTTC.

This chain links TRBV6-1 with TRBJ1-5, with a possible D match to TRBD1 (5 bases). Trimming removed 2 bases from V and 6 bases from J, with 11 bases in between. This CDR3 has 14 residues. In germline, CDR1 is MNHNS, CDR2 SASEGT. The CDR3 nucleotides read TGTGCCAGCAGTGAAAGGGGAGGCAGTCAGCCCCAGCATTTT. As protein: CASSERGGSQPQHF.

In its sample, this clone was seen a few times. V usage is TRBV18 and J usage is TRBJ1-1, with 8 bases fitting TRBD1. Germline V lookup: CDR1 KGHSH, CDR2 LQKENI. V gave up 0 bases and J gave up 4 bases; unmatched junction bases: 4. The CDR3 spans 15 residues. The CDR3 is CASSPPMDRATEAFF. The DNA of the CDR3 is TGTGCCAGCTCACCACCGATGGACAGGGCCACTGAAGCTTTCTTT.

This clone appeared a single time. The rearrangement uses TRBV15 and TRBJ2-3, with D hard to call. The CDR3 consists of 15 residues. The germline CDR1 and CDR2 sequences are LNHNV and YYDKDF (reference sequence). V lost 0 bases and J lost 2, with 9 bases in between. CDR3 nucleotides: TGTGCCACCAGCAGAGATGGCAGTGTCACAGATACGCAGTATTTT. Residues: CATSRDGSVTDTQYF.

The gene calls are TRBV7-8 and TRBJ2-7; 8 bases fit TRBD2. The CDR3 covers 12 residues. Germline V gene sequence: CDR1 SGHVS, CDR2 FQNEAQ. J gave up 4 bases and V 11 bases, and 7 bases lay outside the gene matches. The CDR3 DNA reads as TGTGCCTCTTCAGAGCGGGGGTACGAGCAGTACGTC. It is translated as CASSERGYEQYV.

J is TRBJ2-5 and V is TRBV5-6, with 9 positions matching TRBD2. The length of the CDR3 is 16 residues. Germline V gene lookup returns CDR1 SGHDT and CDR2 YYEEEE. J lost 1 base, V lost 2 bases, and 6 bases had no gene match. CDR3 DNA sequence: TGTGCCAGCAGCTTTTCCTTTAGCGGGGGCCAAGAGACCCAGTACTTC. Protein product: CASSFSFSGGQETQYF.

This CDR3 reads CASRTASGGTYNEQFF. Here the CDR3 DNA reads TGTGCCAGTAGAACAGCTAGCGGGGGTACCTACAATGAGCAGTTCTTC. The chain recombines TRBV19 with TRBJ2-1, with 10 bases matching TRBD2. The V gene's germline CDR1 is LNHDA and CDR2 SQIVND (reference sequence). This CDR3 contains 16 residues. Germline trimming cut 6 bases from V and 2 bases from J; bases unmatched to any gene: 7.

The V gene is TRBV19, the J gene TRBJ2-2, with D unresolved. Germline lookup yields CDR1 LNHDA and CDR2 SQIVND (reference sequence). The CDR3 has 14 amino acids. V shed 7 bases and J shed 0 bases, with 9 bases lying between them. As DNA, the CDR3 is TGTGCCAGTACGTGGCGGACGAACACCGGGGAGCTGTTTTTT. The encoded protein is CASTWRTNTGELFF. Combining the CDR3 with reference TRBV19 and TRBJ2-2 gives the whole variable domain DGGITQSPKYLFRKEGQNVTLSCEQNLNHDAMYWYRQDPGQGLRLIYYSQIVNDFQKGDIAEGYSVSREKKESFPLTVTSAQKNPTAFYLCASTWRTNTGELFFGEGSRLTVL.

This clone has a single count. V usage is TRBV27 and J usage is TRBJ1-4, with 9 bases identical to TRBD1. This CDR3 is 14 amino acids long. Losses at the gene ends were 6 bases for V and 6 bases for J; bases not matched to a gene: 5. The V gene's germline CDR1 is MNHEY and CDR2 SMNVEV (reference sequence). DNA for the CDR3: TGTGCCAGCAGGGCGACAGGGGGTTATGAAAAACTGTTTTTT. Protein product: CASRATGGYEKLFF. Variable domain in full (rest from reference TRBV27 and TRBJ1-4): EAQVTQNPRYLITVTGKKLTVTCSQNMNHEYMSWYRQDPGLGLRQIYYSMNVEVTDKGDVPEGYKVSRKEKRNFPLILESPSPNQTSLYFCASRATGGYEKLFFGSGTQLSVL.

The V call is TRBV2, the J call TRBJ2-1; the D gene is possibly TRBD1 (5 bases). CDR3 size: 14 residues. The germline V gene encodes CDR1 SNHLY and CDR2 FYNNEI. Trimming took off 9 bases at V and 8 bases at J, with 20 bases between the two ends. CDR3 region: CASLRLQKGDEQFF. DNA of the CDR3: TGTGCCAGTCTCCGATTACAGAAAGGGGATGAGCAGTTCTTC.

The chain combines TRBV19 with TRBJ1-1, with D perhaps TRBD1 (5 bases). Trimming stripped 2 bases from V and 6 bases from J, with 13 bases between. This CDR3 is 14 amino acids long. Germline CDR1 LNHDA, CDR2 SQIVND (reference sequence). The CDR3 region is CASSITPKGAEAFF. The DNA for the CDR3 is TGTGCCAGTAGTATAACCCCGAAAGGGGCTGAAGCTTTCTTT.

The genes are TRBV9 and TRBJ1-4; TRBD1 agrees at 7 bases. Germline V gene sequence: CDR1 SGDLS, CDR2 YYNGEE. This CDR3 region has 14 residues. The ends lost 4 bases at V and 2 bases at J; junction bases unmatched: 2. The CDR3 sequence is CASSPQGTNEKLFF. The CDR3 nucleotides are TGTGCCAGCAGCCCACAGGGGACTAATGAAAAACTGTTTTTT.

V and J are TRBV2 and TRBJ2-1; 8 bases are shared with TRBD2. This CDR3 has 16 residues. V was clipped by 8 bases and J by 0 bases; unmatched bases: 9. Germline loops: CDR1 SNHLY, CDR2 FYNNEI. The CDR3 protein is CASQRLAGSSYNEQFF. Here the CDR3 DNA reads TGTGCCAGCCAACGGCTAGCGGGCAGCTCCTACAATGAGCAGTTCTTC.

The rearrangement links TRBV27 to TRBJ1-2, with TRBD1 identical over 11 bases. Per the germline V gene, CDR1 is MNHEY and CDR2 is SMNVEV (reference sequence). After removal of 7 bases from V and 3 bases from J, the junction contained 10 bases not matched to a gene. The CDR3 is 16 amino acids. The CDR3 here is CASKSGTGGRHYGYTF. CDR3 in DNA: TGTGCCAGCAAATCCGGGACAGGGGGTCGTCACTATGGCTACACCTTC.

This sequence joins TRBV9 and TRBJ1-2; perhaps TRBD1 as D (6 bases). CDR1 and CDR2 (germline): SGDLS, YYNGEE. The CDR3 is made up of 15 amino acids. The V and J ends lost 2 bases and 3 bases respectively, with 14 bases between them. CDR3 sequence reads: CASSVGTTGDYGYTF. The CDR3 bases are TGTGCCAGCAGCGTCGGAACGACAGGAGACTATGGCTACACCTTC.

This clone was counted a single time. The V and J genes are TRBV2 and TRBJ1-1; tentatively, D is TRBD1 (6 bases). The CDR3 loop spans 14 amino acids. Trimming removed 4 bases at V and 1 base at J, with 10 bases between. CDR1 SNHLY and CDR2 FYNNEI come from the germline V gene. For the CDR3, the DNA is TGTGCCAGCAGTGTTACGGGACAGAACACTGAAGCTTTCTTT. This translates into CASSVTGQNTEAFF.

This clone has just one count. The chain carries TRBV3-1 (or the pseudogene TRBV3-2) and TRBJ2-2; D might be TRBD2 (5 bases). The CDR3 length is 15 residues. Trimming removed 0 bases at V and 2 bases at J, with 7 bases between. Germline lookup yields CDR1 LGHDT and CDR2 YNNKEL (reference sequence). The CDR3 nucleotides are TGTGCCAGCAGCCAAGAGGGGAGAAACACCGGGGAGCTGTTTTTT. Protein: CASSQEGRNTGELFF.

This sequence joins TRBV7-9 and TRBJ2-2; tentatively, D is TRBD1 (6 bases). V was shortened by 5 bases and J by 11 bases, with 18 bases between the two germline ends. CDR3 length: 14 amino acids. Germline V gene data show CDR1 as SEHNR and CDR2 as FQNEAQ (reference sequence). DNA of the CDR3: TGTGCCAGCAGCCCCAAAGACGGACAGCCCGAGCTGTTTTTT. Translation: CASSPKDGQPELFF.

CDR3 DNA sequence: TGTGCCAGCAGCCAAGGTATAGGGACAGGGGGTAATTCACCCCTCCACTTT. This encodes CASSQGIGTGGNSPLHF. This chain links TRBV3-1 (or the pseudogene TRBV3-2) with TRBJ1-6; TRBD1 matches at 11 bases. This CDR3 has 17 residues. Per germline, CDR1 LGHDT and CDR2 YNNKEL (reference sequence). V lost 1 base to trimming and J lost 6 bases; unmatched junction nucleotides: 5.

The gene calls are TRBV5-1 and TRBJ2-1; D gene uncertain. The CDR3 totals 14 residues. V lost 0 bases, J lost 5 bases, and 9 bases lay in between. Germline-derived CDR1 and CDR2 are SGHRS and YFSETQ. The CDR3 sequence: CASSLGLSHNEQFF. Written as DNA, the CDR3 is TGCGCCAGCAGCTTGGGGCTGTCGCACAATGAGCAGTTCTTC.

J is TRBJ2-7 and V is TRBV29-1, with no clear D. This CDR3 comprises 13 residues. Per germline, CDR1 SQVTM and CDR2 ANQGSEA. The V gene lost 7 bases and the J gene lost 0 bases, with 13 bases spanning the gap. CDR3 sequence reads: CSANLGLSYEQYV. The CDR3 DNA reads as TGCAGCGCCAACTTGGGCCTCTCCTACGAGCAGTACGTC.